The 20 T cell receptor beta chains in this list originate from one sample, sequenced in a study of response to subunit inactivated influenza vaccine. TCRdb reprocessed the RT-PCR reads with MiXCR, giving one entry per CDR3 protein. The data show around 790,000 distinct CDR3 sequences, around 20% seen once. The sequencing used PBMCs from blood, collected 4 to 6 days after vaccination. The source of these receptors is a man in his forties or fifties who received an inactivated influenza vaccine.

This chain joins TRBV9 and TRBJ2-1; 9 bases match TRBD2. This CDR3 region has 15 residues. The V segment lost 0 bases and the J segment 9 bases; nucleotides outside the gene matches: 7. CDR1 and CDR2 from the germline V gene are SGDLS and YYNGEE. CDR3 nucleotides: TGTGCCAGCAGCGTAGGTGGGACTAGCTATTCTGAGCAGTTCTTC. Amino acid sequence: CASSVGGTSYSEQFF.

The V and J genes are TRBV29-1 and TRBJ2-7, with D possibly TRBD1 on 6 matching bases. The germline gives CDR1 SQVTM, CDR2 ANQGSEA. The CDR3 is 14 amino acids. The germline V and J ends were trimmed by 4 bases and 0 bases, with 13 bases remaining between them. CDR3 sequence (DNA): TGCAGCGTTGGCATCACAGGGAGCTCCTACGAGCAGTACTTC. Protein sequence: CSVGITGSSYEQYF.

The chain has TRBV6-5 and TRBJ1-2, with 8 bases lining up with TRBD1. The V segment lost 2 bases and the J segment 4 bases; nucleotides outside the gene matches: 12. This CDR3 is built from 17 residues. CDR1 and CDR2 from the germline V gene are MNHEY and SVGAGI. The DNA for the CDR3 is TGTGCCAGCAGTTACCCGCGCTCGCCAGGGGGCATCTATGGCTACACCTTC. Its protein product is CASSYPRSPGGIYGYTF.

This clonotype was recorded a few times. V and J are TRBV7-6 and TRBJ1-5; D not certain. Germline V gene sequence: CDR1 SGHVS, CDR2 FNYEAQ. V was cut by 5 bases and J by 6 bases, with 11 bases left in between. This CDR3 is built from 13 residues. The CDR3 DNA reads TGTGCCAGCAGCCCTGGAGGAGTTCAGCCCCAGCATTTT. Translated, it gives CASSPGGVQPQHF.

This clonotype was observed a few times. V usage is TRBV20-1 and J usage is TRBJ1-1; 9 bases are shared with TRBD1. There are 15 residues in the CDR3. Germline lookup yields CDR1 DFQATT and CDR2 SNEGSKA (reference sequence). The V segment lost 0 bases and the J segment 5 bases; nucleotides outside the gene matches: 7. The CDR3, as DNA: TGCAGTGCTAGAGACCCACAGGGGGCGCAAACTGAAGCTTTCTTT. It is translated as CSARDPQGAQTEAFF.

The chain carries TRBV9 and TRBJ2-1, with D unclear. The CDR3 length is 15 residues. Per germline, CDR1 SGDLS and CDR2 YYNGEE. Trimming left V 3 bases short and J 0 bases short, with 10 bases between. This CDR3 is CASSASISSYNEQFF. The CDR3 region has the DNA TGTGCCAGCAGCGCAAGTATTAGCTCCTACAATGAGCAGTTCTTC.

V usage is TRBV20-1 and J usage is TRBJ1-2; 7 bases line up with TRBD1. The V gene end was trimmed by 3 bases and the J gene end by 6 bases; junction bases not matched to a gene: 4. The CDR3 covers 12 residues. CDR1 and CDR2 (germline): DFQATT, SNEGSKA (reference sequence). The CDR3 region is CSASTGEDGYTF. DNA for the CDR3: TGCAGTGCTAGCACAGGGGAGGATGGCTACACCTTC.

This clonotype was found a few times. V usage is TRBV7-2 and J usage is TRBJ2-1, with TRBD1 matching 9 bases. The CDR3 consists of 15 residues. Trimming at V came to 4 bases and at J to 6 bases, leaving 7 bases not matched to a gene. Germline values: CDR1 SGHTA, CDR2 FQGNSA. DNA for the CDR3: TGTGCCAGCAGCTCACAGGGGGCGCTTCGCAATGAGCAGTTCTTC. Its protein is CASSSQGALRNEQFF.

The chain recombines TRBV6-1 with TRBJ2-3; 7 nucleotides align to TRBD1. The CDR3 contains 15 residues. The germline gives CDR1 MNHNS, CDR2 SASEGT. V was pared by 5 bases and J by 2 bases, with 7 bases of the junction left unmatched. This CDR3 reads CASSKGQLFTDTQYF. CDR3 sequence (DNA): TGTGCCAGCAGTAAGGGACAGCTCTTCACAGATACGCAGTATTTT.

This clonotype was seen only a few times. The chain carries TRBV3-1 and TRBJ1-6; 9 bases map to TRBD1. V lost 3 bases to trimming and J lost 9 bases; unmatched junction nucleotides: 9. Germline values: CDR1 LGHDT, CDR2 YNNKEL (reference sequence). The CDR3 spans 16 residues. The CDR3 nucleotides read TGTGCCAGCAGCCAGCTGGGACAGGGAGGTAGTTCACCCCTCCACTTT. Protein product: CASSQLGQGGSSPLHF.

This clonotype has just a few counts. This rearrangement joins TRBV20-1 to TRBJ2-7, with 9 bases identical to TRBD2. The V gene's germline CDR1 is DFQATT and CDR2 SNEGSKA (reference sequence). After removal of 2 bases from V and 1 base from J, the junction contained 6 bases not matched to a gene. The CDR3 is made up of 15 amino acids. In DNA form, the CDR3 reads TGCAGTGCTAGACGGCGGGCGGGAGGGTCCTACGAGCAGTACTTC. This sequence encodes CSARRRAGGSYEQYF.

V is TRBV20-1 and J is TRBJ2-7; 10 positions match TRBD2. Germline values: CDR1 DFQATT, CDR2 SNEGSKA (reference sequence). V lost 3 bases to trimming and J lost 2 bases; unmatched junction nucleotides: 7. The CDR3 is 15 amino acids. This chain's CDR3 is CSASAIAGGTYEQYF. The CDR3 DNA reads as TGCAGTGCTAGTGCGATAGCGGGAGGAACCTACGAGCAGTACTTC.

The chain has TRBV6-5 and TRBJ2-3, with unresolved D. V was trimmed by 4 bases and J by 2 bases, leaving 10 bases between them. This CDR3 spans 14 amino acids. CDR1 is MNHEY, CDR2 SVGAGI, per germline. In DNA, the CDR3 is TGTGCCAGCAGTTTAAGGTATATCACAGATACGCAGTATTTT. Its translation is CASSLRYITDTQYF.

This chain uses TRBV15 with TRBJ1-2; TRBD1 is a possible D gene (5 bases). This CDR3 is 16 amino acids long. V lost 0 bases and J lost 4, with 15 bases in between. Per germline, CDR1 LNHNV and CDR2 YYDKDF (reference sequence). The CDR3 DNA sequence: TGTGCCACCAGCAGAGATGTAATTCAGGGTAGCTATGGCTACACCTTC. Translating gives CATSRDVIQGSYGYTF.

The chain carries TRBV20-1 and TRBJ1-1; D uncertain. CDR1 is DFQATT and CDR2 is SNEGSKA in the germline V gene (reference sequence). The CDR3 sequence is 14 residues long. V was trimmed by 0 bases and J by 9 bases, leaving 17 bases between them. The chain's CDR3 is CSARDEGSPVKAFF. CDR3 nucleotides: TGCAGTGCTAGAGATGAGGGTAGTCCGGTTAAAGCTTTCTTT.

This clonotype appeared many times. The chain joins TRBV6-2 or TRBV6-3 to TRBJ2-1; 7 bases line up with TRBD2. V lost 5 bases to trimming and J lost 4 bases; unmatched junction nucleotides: 8. CDR3 size: 15 residues. The germline V gene has CDR1 MNHEY and CDR2 SVGEGT. CDR3 coding DNA: TGTGCCAGCAGTCCAGGACTAGAATTTTACAATGAGCAGTTCTTC. Translating gives CASSPGLEFYNEQFF.

The V and J genes are TRBV7-7 and TRBJ2-2, with D maybe TRBD2 (6 bases). The germline V gene encodes CDR1 SSHAT and CDR2 FNYEAQ (reference sequence). This CDR3 contains 17 residues. With 1 base removed from V and 3 bases from J, the gap between germline ends came to 15 bases. For the CDR3, the DNA is TGTGCCAGCAGCTTAGTCGAGGAGGGGACGTACACCGGGGAGCTGTTTTTT. This codes for CASSLVEEGTYTGELFF.

The CDR3 nucleotides read TGTGCCAGCAGCTTAGTATTTGTAGGTTCTGCTGGGGCCAACGTCCTGACTTTC. Its translation is CASSLVFVGSAGANVLTF. This rearrangement joins TRBV11-1 to TRBJ2-6; D gene ambiguous. There are 18 residues in the CDR3. V lost 1 base to trimming and J lost 2 bases, with 15 bases between them. Germline CDR1 is SGHAT and CDR2 is FQDESV (reference sequence). Full variable domain (rest looked up from reference TRBV11-1 and TRBJ2-6): EAEVAQSPRYKITEKSQAVAFWCDPISGHATLYWYRQILGQGPELLVQFQDESVVDDSQLPKDRFSAERLKGVDSTLKIQPAELGDSAMYLCASSLVFVGSAGANVLTFGAGSRLTVL.

The rearrangement links TRBV18 to TRBJ2-3, with D maybe TRBD2 (6 bases). V lost 1 base and J lost 1, with 12 bases in between. The CDR3 runs to 16 residues. Germline V lookup: CDR1 KGHSH, CDR2 LQKENI. This chain's CDR3 is CASSPQYQRGTDTQYF. The CDR3 DNA reads TGTGCCAGCTCACCACAATATCAGCGGGGCACAGATACGCAGTATTTT.

This clonotype came up a few times. The chain has TRBV20-1 and TRBJ2-1; the D gene is possibly TRBD1 (5 bases). The CDR3 has 12 amino acids. With 3 bases removed from V and 6 bases from J, the gap between germline ends came to 9 bases. CDR1 and CDR2 (germline): DFQATT, SNEGSKA (reference sequence). Here the CDR3 reads CSASQTVNEQFF. The DNA of the CDR3 is TGCAGTGCTAGCCAGACAGTCAATGAGCAGTTCTTC.